This T cell receptor (beta chain) comes out of a study of blood T cells in healthy people across ages (dated by TCRdb to between 2014 and 2016). Looking at the study overall: In model experiments, template switching captured about one uniquely barcoded TCR beta cDNA molecule for every two T cells. Using deep sequencing normalized with unique cDNA molecular identifiers, the study measured how TCR beta repertoire diversity changes with age. Using the same blood draw, the study looked at two additional independent replicas of 1 million unique cDNA reads for two donors, one aged 18 to 30 and the other aged 80 or older. Donors were grouped into four age groups: young (average roughly 17 years), middle-aged (over 35), aged (approximately 67) and long-lived (approximately 82). To avoid experimental bias, donors of different ages were spread randomly across the sequencing lanes. General findings and caveats noted by the study authors: Total diversity estimates from one million sequenced T cells were considered lower bounds and underestimates. Compared with the aged group, the long-lived group had more naive CD4+ T cells, fewer expanded clones and increased TCR diversity, suggesting age selection. There was a strong correlation between observed TCR beta diversity and the percentage of naive T cells measured by flow cytometry. Since profiling was done on bulk unsorted PBMCs, naive and antigen-experienced compartments could not be conclusively compared. Observed TCR beta diversity per million T cells fell roughly linearly with age, and a significant reduction was already apparent by age around 36. Donor CMV infection status was unknown, potentially confounding age-related changes in expanded clonotypes.

Libraries were prepared through 5' RACE. TCRdb records Illumina HiSeq 2500 as the sequencer. The second PCR ran for roughly 7 to 11 cycles and used a J-beta primer mix along with a sample-barcoded 5' primer. A unique molecular identifier was introduced onto each TCR beta cDNA molecule by a template-switch 5' adaptor carrying 12 random nucleotides. At least 3 million CDR3-containing paired-end reads were obtained from each sample. First-strand cDNA synthesis was performed from all RNA using the Mint cDNA synthesis kit, with priming by a TRBC-specific oligonucleotide. Following uracil-DNA glycosylase treatment, a first 18-cycle PCR with universal primers M1SS and BC2_uni_R was performed on all cDNA. Concerning the study's data processing: For normalization, 1 million high-quality reads were randomly selected from each sample, with every read carrying a distinct molecular identifier. Reads with shared molecular identifiers were discarded instead of being binned into consensus sequences. MiTCR, run with a Q25 quality threshold and the strictest error-elimination algorithm, handled CDR3 identification, clonotype clustering and error correction. A nonparametric unseen species model using Euler transformation provided a lower-bound estimate of total TCR beta diversity. Using fastp trimming at Q25 and MiXCR clonotype assembly, TCRdb reanalyzed the public sequencing data and kept in-frame beta chains. Every entry covers one CDR3 protein and lists the most common genes and DNA from its rows. The V and J calls and clone size come from TCRdb's table, not from the authors' own analysis. Within this sample are 650,000 to 800,000 distinct CDR3 sequences, with under 45% of them counted one time only. The biggest ten clones account for about 21% of the sample.

Systemically healthy Caucasian individuals from Russia, 35 to 50 in total and aged about 6 to 90 years, were included as donors. About 9.8 milliliters of peripheral blood were drawn from each donor into EDTA-treated Vacutainer tubes. Ficoll-Paque density-gradient centrifugation was used to isolate PBMCs, with at least 6.5 million per sample. Trizol reagent was used to extract total RNA from PBMCs, with at least 5 micrograms per sample. The percentages of naive CD45RAhigh/CD27high T cells were determined by flow cytometry on a PBMC aliquot from every donor. Based on the germline V gene (reference sequence), the CDR1 and CDR2 sequences are LGHDT and YNNKEL. The trim is 1 base for V and 4 bases for J, with a gap of 7 bases between the germline ends. The CDR3 numbers 13 residues from cysteine through phenylalanine. The only DNA kept is the CDR3, 39 bases in frame from the first base. Of note for this clonotype: Its target antigen remains unknown. There are no base qualities to consult, and no much larger clone falls within one base.

This sequence originates from a man aged 55 to 70 in good health. Sequenced material: blood. The V and J genes are TRBV3-1 and TRBJ1-2; confidence is insufficient to name the D gene. The bases read TGTGCCAGCAGCCAAGCCAAACGCTATGGCTACACCTTC. Its coded protein is CASSQAKRYGYTF.